The rows below give T cell receptor beta chains drawn from one sample of a study of T cells in Graves' hyperthyroidism and ophthalmopathy. TCRdb analysed the multiplex PCR reads with MiXCR anew, one entry per CDR3 protein. The sample carries 220,000 or so distinct CDR3 sequences, over 15% recorded once. The material sequenced was blood. Receptors originate from a woman under 30 with Graves' ophthalmopathy. Both conserved end residues are part of each CDR3. The D gene is left open where the match is weak. Rows give clone size only sometimes, using once, few, many, or a class for an expanded clone.

many	TRBV29-1	TRBD1	TRBJ1-2	TGCAGCGGACAGGGGGCTCGAGGCTACACCTTC	CSGQGARGYTF
-	TRBV19	TRBD1	TRBJ1-5	TGTGCCAGCAAAGCAAGAAGAGAAACCGGGACAGGACCTAATCAGCCCCAGCATTTT	CASKARRETGTGPNQPQHF
many	TRBV2	-	TRBJ1-5	TGTGCCAGCACCCCGGGGCAGACTAGCAATCAGCCCCAGCATTTT	CASTPGQTSNQPQHF
many	TRBV11-1	-	TRBJ2-2	TGTGCCAGCAGCACGCAGGGGTCCACCGGGGAGCTGTTTTTT	CASSTQGSTGELFF
many	TRBV2	-	TRBJ2-3	TGTGCCAGCAGTGAACCCTCGGGGACCACCACAGATACGCAGTATTTT	CASSEPSGTTTDTQYF
many	TRBV27	TRBD2	TRBJ2-7	TGTGCCAGCAGCCCACTTAAGGTCGGCGGGAGGGCTTACGAGCAGTACTTC	CASSPLKVGGRAYEQYF
-	TRBV28	TRBD1	TRBJ2-7	TGTGCCAGCAGAAGCCGACAGGGGACCCCCTACGAGCAGTACTTC	CASRSRQGTPYEQYF
many	TRBV20-1	-	TRBJ1-1	TGCAGTGCTACTGGCTACAGAGGAACTGAAGCTTTCTTT	CSATGYRGTEAFF
many	TRBV20-1	TRBD1	TRBJ1-5	TGCAGTGCTAGATTAACAGGGGGCGGCAATCAGCCCCAGCATTTT	CSARLTGGGNQPQHF
many	TRBV6-5	TRBD2	TRBJ2-2	TGTGCCAGCAGTTACTCCCCGGGGGGTCGGAGGTCCCTCACCGGGGAGCTGTTTTTT	CASSYSPGGRRSLTGELFF
many	TRBV5-4	-	TRBJ1-1	TGTGCCAGCAGCCCGGACACTCACACTGAAGCTTTCTTT	CASSPDTHTEAFF
-	TRBV7-3	TRBD2	TRBJ2-1	TGTGCCAGCAGCTTAACCACCGGGACTAGCGGGGCCTATAATGGTGAGCAGTTCTTC	CASSLTTGTSGAYNGEQFF
many	TRBV7-2	-	TRBJ2-3	TGTGCCAGCACCGGGCGGGCTAGCACAGATACGCAGTATTTT	CASTGRASTDTQYF
many	TRBV2	TRBD1	TRBJ1-1	TGTGCCAGCAGTTACGGGACAGTCGACACTGAAGCTTTCTTT	CASSYGTVDTEAFF
many	TRBV20-1	TRBD1	TRBJ1-2	TGCAGTGCCCGGACAGGGGAGGAGGGCTATGGCTACACCTTC	CSARTGEEGYGYTF
many	TRBV10-3	TRBD2	TRBJ2-1	TGTGCCATCACAAGCAGCGGGGGATTCTACAATGAGCAGTTCTTC	CAITSSGGFYNEQFF
many	TRBV28	TRBD1	TRBJ1-5	TGTGCCAGCACCCCAGGACAGGGAAGTCAGCCCCAGCATTTT	CASTPGQGSQPQHF
many	TRBV20-1	-	TRBJ2-5	TGCAGTGCTAATCGGAACAGGAGGGAGACCCAGTACTTC	CSANRNRRETQYF
many	TRBV9	-	TRBJ1-6	TGTGCCAGCAGCGACTCCAGGGTTTTGAATTCACCCCTCCACTTT	CASSDSRVLNSPLHF
many	TRBV4-3	-	TRBJ2-7	TGCGCCAGCAGCCTATCCAGGGGAGGGAACGAGCAGTACTTC	CASSLSRGGNEQYF
once	TRBV20-1	TRBD2	TRBJ2-1	TGCAGTGCTGAGCGGGAGGTCAATGAGCAGTTCTTC	CSAEREVNEQFF
-	TRBV19	TRBD2	TRBJ2-5	TGTGCCAGTAACGGGGGGTCAACAGAGACCCAGTACTTC	CASNGGSTETQYF
many	TRBV12-3/TRBV12-4	TRBD2	TRBJ2-3	TGTGCCAGCAGTTCCCTCCAACGGGGGGGCACAGATACGCAGTATTTT	CASSSLQRGGTDTQYF
many	TRBV27	-	TRBJ2-3	TGTGCCAGCAGCACCCGTGCGGGTACGCAGTATTTT	CASSTRAGTQYF
many	TRBV2	TRBD2	TRBJ2-3	TGTGCCAGCAGTAACCTAGCGGCCGGGTCGCCAGATACGCAGTATTTT	CASSNLAAGSPDTQYF
many	TRBV7-9	-	TRBJ1-2	TGTGCCAGCAGCTCCGGGGGCGATAAGGGAGGCTACACCTTC	CASSSGGDKGGYTF
many	TRBV5-1	-	TRBJ2-1	TGCGCCAGCAGCTTGGAGCTCGCACTAACAAGTTCCTACAATGAGCAGTTCTTC	CASSLELALTSSYNEQFF
many	TRBV5-1	TRBD1	TRBJ2-3	TGCGCCAGCAGTCGACAGGGGGCCACAGATACGCAGTATTTT	CASSRQGATDTQYF
few	TRBV29-1	TRBD1	TRBJ1-1	TGCAGCGTTGAATCGTCCGGGACAGTGAACACTGAAGCTTTCTTT	CSVESSGTVNTEAFF
many	TRBV12-3/TRBV12-4	-	TRBJ2-7	TGTGCCAGCAGCCCTCGCGGGGCCTACGAGCAGTACTTC	CASSPRGAYEQYF
many	TRBV6-6	TRBD2	TRBJ2-2	TGTGCCAGCAGTTACTCCGGGACTAGCGGCACCGGGGAGCTGTTTTTT	CASSYSGTSGTGELFF
many	TRBV7-6	-	TRBJ1-2	TGTGCCAGCAGCGCCGGACAGCTGGATGGCTACACCTTC	CASSAGQLDGYTF
many	TRBV6-2/TRBV6-3	-	TRBJ1-1	TGTGCCAGCAGTTACGCTTGGAGGACCGATGGCACTGAAGCTTTCTTT	CASSYAWRTDGTEAFF
many	TRBV7-9	-	TRBJ2-5	TGTGCCAGCAGCTCCGTGTTAGGGCAAGAGACCCAGTACTTC	CASSSVLGQETQYF
many	TRBV2	TRBD2	TRBJ2-1	TGTGCCAGCAGGAGTAGCGGGAGATACAATGAGCAGTTCTTC	CASRSSGRYNEQFF
few	TRBV9	-	TRBJ2-1	TGTGCCAGCAGCGTAGGCATCTACAATGAGCATTTCTTC	CASSVGIYNEHFF
many	TRBV5-1	-	TRBJ2-3	TGCGCCAGCAGCTTGGTAATAGAGGGGGCAGATACGCAGTATTTT	CASSLVIEGADTQYF
many	TRBV9	TRBD1	TRBJ1-2	TGTGCCAGCAGCGAGGGGACAGGGGGAGATGGCTACACCTTC	CASSEGTGGDGYTF
-	TRBV25-1	-	TRBJ2-5	TGTGCCAGCAGTGAATATATTCAAGAGACCCAGTACTTC	CASSEYIQETQYF
many	TRBV7-2	-	TRBJ2-3	TGTGCCAGCAGCTTAGGACTTGGCGGGTCAGATACGCAGTATTTT	CASSLGLGGSDTQYF
-	TRBV4-1	-	TRBJ2-3	TGCGCCAGCAGCCAAGGTCGGCATTCCGAAACCGCGGATACGCAGTATTTT	CASSQGRHSETADTQYF
-	TRBV29-1	TRBD2	TRBJ2-1	TGCAGCGTCTCCTACCCCGGGACTAGCGGGGAGGGAAATGAGCAGTTCTTC	CSVSYPGTSGEGNEQFF
many	TRBV12-3/TRBV12-4	TRBD1	TRBJ1-5	TGTGCCAGCAGTTTAGCGCGGGTAGGGGGCTTGGGGCAGCCCCAGCATTTT	CASSLARVGGLGQPQHF
medium-sized	TRBV28	TRBD2	TRBJ2-7	TGTGCCAGCAGTCCGTTAGCGGGAGGTGCCTACGAGCAGTACTTC	CASSPLAGGAYEQYF
many	TRBV6-1	-	TRBJ2-3	TGTGCCAGCAGGTTACAAGACAGGCACACAGATACGCAGTATTTT	CASRLQDRHTDTQYF